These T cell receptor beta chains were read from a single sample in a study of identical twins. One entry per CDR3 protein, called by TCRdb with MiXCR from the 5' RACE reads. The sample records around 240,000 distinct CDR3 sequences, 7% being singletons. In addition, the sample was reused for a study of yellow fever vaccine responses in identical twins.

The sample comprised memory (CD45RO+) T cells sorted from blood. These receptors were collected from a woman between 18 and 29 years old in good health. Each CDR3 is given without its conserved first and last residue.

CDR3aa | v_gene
SAQHGLNRYNEQF | TRBV20-1
ATTKQENYGYT | TRBV6-6
ATRPSGSAHEQY | TRBV24-1
ASSLDGPRKEQF | TRBV7-9
AISEDRSGYT | TRBV10-3
ASSPDPQVYNEQF | TRBV11-2
ASSWGAKGSEVQY | TRBV11-2
ASSLVSSSGTDTQY | TRBV7-2
ATQRDEASLTF | TRBV2
ASSLLTSGGQETQY | TRBV7-9
AISPPGFHEQY | TRBV10-3
ASSRGTANTGELF | TRBV3-1
ASSPSGRAADTQY | TRBV3-1
ASTSGTTNEKLF | TRBV25-1
ASSGGRLAVQETQY | TRBV25-1
ASSLTARGSYTEAF | TRBV7-8